Sequencing of this T cell receptor (beta chain) was carried out in a study of control samples from healthy donors and cancer patients. Assay: immunoSEQ multiplex PCR; the TCRdb copy retains only in-frame clones and omits some. Of tens of thousands of clones in the sample, approximately 92% were seen once. J was trimmed by 7 bases and V by 2 bases; bases with no gene match: 11. The germline V gene encodes CDR1 MNHEY and CDR2 SMNVEV (reference sequence). The CDR3 is 15 amino acids. The source material was PBMCs. The TCR sequence derives from a man aged 25 to 40 with colorectal cancer. The chain has TRBV27 and TRBJ2-7, with 7 bases fitting TRBD1. CDR3 nucleotides: TGTGCCAGCAGTTTAGTACAGGGGATTGTAGGAGAGCAGTACTTC. Amino acids: CASSLVQGIVGEQYF.